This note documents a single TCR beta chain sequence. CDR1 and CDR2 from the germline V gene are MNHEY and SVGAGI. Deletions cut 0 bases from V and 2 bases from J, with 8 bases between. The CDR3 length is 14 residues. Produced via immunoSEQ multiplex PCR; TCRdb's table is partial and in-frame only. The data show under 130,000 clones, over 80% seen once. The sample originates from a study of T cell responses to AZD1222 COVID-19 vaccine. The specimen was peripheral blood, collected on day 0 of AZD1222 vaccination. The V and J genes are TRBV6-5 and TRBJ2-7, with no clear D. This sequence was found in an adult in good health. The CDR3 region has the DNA TGTGCCAGCAGTTACTCGCAGGTAACCTACGAGCAGTACTTC. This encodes CASSYSQVTYEQYF.